The 12 T cell receptor beta chains reported below all come from one sample, sequenced in a study of blood T cell repertoires in COVID-19. Sequencing used immunoSEQ multiplex PCR; TCRdb keeps in-frame clones, though not all of them. Altogether approximately 270,000 clones are present, about nine tenths being singletons, with the ten largest covering 2.2%. Sequenced material: peripheral blood. The receptors shown here come from a man aged 50 to 59 with acute or convalescent COVID-19.

The chain joins TRBV30 to TRBJ2-2, with D uncertain. Germline V CDR1 and CDR2: GTSNPN, SVGIG (reference sequence). The CDR3 is made up of 13 amino acids. Trimming left V 1 base short and J 5 bases short, with 8 bases between. CDR3 loop: CAWSATSTGELFF. The CDR3, as DNA: TGTGCCTGGAGTGCCACCAGTACCGGGGAGCTGTTTTTT.

This chain joins TRBV19 and TRBJ1-2; D unresolved. Germline values: CDR1 LNHDA, CDR2 SQIVND (reference sequence). V was clipped by 5 bases and J by 6 bases, with 19 bases between them. There are 15 residues in the CDR3. This chain's CDR3 is CASSPPRLAGHGYTF. The CDR3 DNA follows: TGTGCCAGTAGTCCTCCCCGCCTGGCGGGCCATGGCTACACCTTC.

The J gene is TRBJ2-5, the V gene TRBV5-4; 8 nucleotides agree with TRBD2. Germline CDR1 SGHNT, CDR2 YYREEE (reference sequence). The ends lost 5 bases at V and 5 bases at J; junction bases unmatched: 8. The CDR3 extends over 14 amino acids. CDR3 in amino acids: CASRTGTRGETQYF. In DNA form, the CDR3 reads TGTGCCAGCAGAACCGGGACTAGAGGGGAGACCCAGTACTTC.

The chain links TRBV5-5 to TRBJ1-1; tentative D call: TRBD1 (6 bases). This CDR3 is 13 amino acids long. Germline V gene data show CDR1 as SGHKS and CDR2 as YYEKEE (reference sequence). Deletions cut 0 bases from V and 5 bases from J, with 8 bases between. In nucleotides, the CDR3 is TGTGCCAGCAGCTTGGGAGGGGGAACTGAAGCTTTCTTT. Protein sequence: CASSLGGGTEAFF.

The chain carries TRBV6-6 and TRBJ1-6; D uncertain. Germline V lookup: CDR1 MNHNY, CDR2 SVGAGI (reference sequence). The CDR3 is made up of 11 amino acids. V was cut by 0 bases and J by 14 bases, with 5 bases left in between. CDR3 protein: CASSYSSALHF. For the CDR3, the DNA is TGTGCCAGCAGTTACTCTAGCGCCCTCCACTTT.

This clone was seen a handful of times. This chain uses TRBV18 with TRBJ1-1; no firm D call. CDR3 length: 13 residues. Germline V gene sequence: CDR1 KGHSH, CDR2 LQKENI. Trimming removed 4 bases from V and 1 base from J, with 7 bases in between. CDR3 coding DNA: TGTGCCAGCTCACTGAAGAGGAACACTGAAGCTTTCTTT. Encoded protein: CASSLKRNTEAFF.

This chain connects TRBV7-9 to TRBJ2-3; 15 bases map to TRBD2. V lost 5 bases to trimming and J lost 4 bases; unmatched junction nucleotides: 7. CDR1 is SEHNR and CDR2 is FQNEAQ in the germline V gene (reference sequence). The CDR3 spans 17 residues. CDR3: CASSPRTSGGAADTQYF. CDR3 sequence (DNA): TGTGCCAGCAGCCCTAGGACTAGCGGGGGGGCAGCAGATACGCAGTATTTT.

CDR3 sequence (DNA): TGTGCCAGCAGCAAACCGACAGGGGGGACTGACTATGGCTACACCTTC. Translating gives CASSKPTGGTDYGYTF. V and J are TRBV5-5 and TRBJ1-2; 9 bases fit TRBD1. With 4 bases clipped from V and 3 bases from J, the junction kept 10 bases outside the gene matches. The CDR3 has 16 residues. Germline V CDR1 and CDR2: SGHKS, YYEKEE (reference sequence).

This clone was seen once. The V and J genes are TRBV9 and TRBJ2-1; D is possibly TRBD2 (5 bases). Germline loops: CDR1 SGDLS, CDR2 YYNGEE. V was trimmed by 1 base and J by 7 bases, leaving 9 bases between them. The CDR3 runs 13 residues. Here the CDR3 DNA reads TGTGCCAGCAGCGTATCGGGCGGGAATGAGCAGTTCTTC. It codes for CASSVSGGNEQFF.

The chain uses TRBV19 and TRBJ2-7, with D uncertain. Deletions cut 9 bases from V and 7 bases from J, with 25 bases between. The CDR3 totals 15 residues. Germline values: CDR1 LNHDA, CDR2 SQIVND (reference sequence). This CDR3 is CASQASSSLPREQYF. The CDR3 region has the DNA TGTGCCAGCCAGGCGAGCTCAAGTCTCCCCCGAGAGCAGTACTTC.

A single count supports this clone. DNA for the CDR3: TGTGCCAGCACCCCTAGCGGGGACAATGAGCAGTTCTTC. Encoded protein: CASTPSGDNEQFF. The V call is TRBV11-2, the J call TRBJ2-1; 9 bases match TRBD2. The CDR3 length is 13 residues. Germline V gives CDR1 SGHAT, CDR2 FQNNGV. J was trimmed by 5 bases and V by 7 bases; bases with no gene match: 3.

This clone has a single count. This chain connects TRBV5-1 to TRBJ2-6; TRBD1 agrees at 10 bases. CDR1 is SGHRS, CDR2 YFSETQ, per germline. The CDR3 totals 19 residues. V was clipped by 1 base and J by 1 base; unmatched bases: 8. CDR3 loop: CASSLTLRDRGSGANVLTF. The DNA of the CDR3 is TGCGCCAGCAGCTTGACTCTGCGGGACAGGGGTTCTGGGGCCAACGTCCTGACTTTC.